The 3 T cell receptor beta chains presented below share a single source sample, sequenced in a study of technical replicates of blood from a few donors. Sequencing used immunoSEQ multiplex PCR; TCRdb keeps in-frame clones, though not all of them. The sample has 14,000 or so clones, approximately 81% seen once. Source material: PBMCs. The source is a human donor in good health.

This sequence joins TRBV5-1 and TRBJ2-7, with 9 bases lining up with TRBD1. J was trimmed by 4 bases and V by 2 bases; bases with no gene match: 4. The CDR3 spans 14 residues. From germline, CDR1 is SGHRS and CDR2 YFSETQ. This CDR3 is CASSFTGGFYEQYF. Written as DNA, the CDR3 is TGCGCCAGCAGCTTTACAGGGGGCTTTTACGAGCAGTACTTC.

This rearrangement joins TRBV6-5 to TRBJ2-7, with D tentatively TRBD1 (5 bases). V was clipped by 3 bases and J by 3 bases, with 18 bases between them. The CDR3 has 16 residues. Looked up from germline, CDR1 is MNHEY and CDR2 is SVGAGI. This CDR3 is CASSYGETQGGYEQYF. CDR3 in DNA: TGTGCCAGCAGTTATGGGGAAACTCAGGGTGGCTACGAGCAGTACTTC.

In nucleotides, the CDR3 is TGTGCCAGCAGCGTAGCTGTTACAAACATGAACACTGAAGCTTTCTTT. It encodes CASSVAVTNMNTEAFF. The V gene is TRBV9, the J gene TRBJ1-1; D unclear. The CDR3 consists of 16 residues. V lost 0 bases and J lost 0, with 12 bases in between. The germline gives CDR1 SGDLS, CDR2 YYNGEE.